The 13 T cell receptor beta chains reported below all come from one sample, sequenced in a study of blood T cell repertoires in COVID-19. TCRdb's copy holds only in-frame clones and misses some; the assay was immunoSEQ multiplex PCR. The data contain tens of thousands of clones, around 86% of them singletons. The sample comprised peripheral blood. These receptors all stem from a human donor in a cohort sampled during active COVID-19.

This chain joins TRBV20-1 and TRBJ2-7; TRBD1 matches at 8 bases. Trimming at V came to 8 bases and at J to 3 bases, leaving 0 bases not matched to a gene. CDR1 is DFQATT and CDR2 is SNEGSKA in the germline V gene (reference sequence). The CDR3 is made up of 10 amino acids. The CDR3 DNA reads as TGCAGTACAGGGGGCTACGAGCAGTACTTC. This codes for CSTGGYEQYF.

This chain links TRBV7-2 with TRBJ2-5, with 8 bases fitting TRBD2. CDR1 and CDR2 (germline): SGHTA, FQGNSA. The CDR3 length is 14 residues. Unmatched junction bases numbered 6, after V lost 5 bases and J lost 4 bases. CDR3 protein: CASSHSLAGETQYF. The CDR3 DNA is TGTGCCAGCAGCCACAGCCTAGCGGGAGAGACCCAGTACTTC.

This clone appeared a single time. The chain carries TRBV7-3 and TRBJ1-1; 7 nucleotides agree with TRBD1. The CDR3 totals 13 residues. Germline V gene data show CDR1 as SGHTA and CDR2 as FQGTGA. Germline trimming cut 5 bases from V and 5 bases from J; bases unmatched to any gene: 5. The CDR3 DNA is TGTGCCAGCAGCCCCCCAGGGGGAACTGAAGCTTTCTTT. Residues: CASSPPGGTEAFF.

This clone was picked up a small number of times. The CDR3 region is CASSPLEVGGAVSLGAFF. CDR3 in DNA: TGTGCCAGCAGCCCCCTGGAGGTGGGGGGGGCCGTCAGTCTTGGAGCTTTCTTT. This sequence joins TRBV5-5 and TRBJ1-1, with D possibly matching TRBD1 (6 bases). The CDR3 is made up of 18 amino acids. Trimming pared 4 bases from V and 10 bases from J, leaving 32 bases between. Per germline, CDR1 SGHKS and CDR2 YYEKEE (reference sequence).

The genes are TRBV5-1 and TRBJ2-6; D may be TRBD1 (5 bases). Germline CDR1 is SGHRS and CDR2 is YFSETQ. Trimming took off 3 bases at V and 4 bases at J, with 11 bases between the two ends. CDR3 size: 15 residues. CDR3 sequence (DNA): TGCGCCAGCAGCTCTCAGGGTAGCGGGGCCAACGTCCTGACTTTC. Encoded protein: CASSSQGSGANVLTF.

This chain connects TRBV4-2 to TRBJ2-7; 7 bases match TRBD1. V lost 4 bases and J lost 0; bases outside the gene matches: 3. Germline CDR1 is LGHNA and CDR2 is YNFKEQ. This CDR3 contains 14 residues. The CDR3, as DNA: TGTGCCAGCAGCCGCAGGGGGAGCTCCTACGAGCAGTACTTC. It codes for CASSRRGSSYEQYF.

The gene calls are TRBV5-8 and TRBJ2-5, with D tentatively TRBD2 (7 bases). Germline values: CDR1 SGHTS, CDR2 YDEGEE. V was trimmed by 4 bases and J by 4 bases, leaving 11 bases between them. CDR3 length: 13 residues. The CDR3 nucleotides read TGTGCCAGCAGCCCCGCGGGGGCAGAGACCCAGTACTTC. This translates into CASSPAGAETQYF. Complete variable domain (other parts from reference TRBV5-8 and TRBJ2-5): EAGVTQSPTHLIKTRGQQATLRCSPISGHTSVYWYQQALGLGLQFLLWYDEGEERNRGNFPPRFSGRQFPNYSSELNVNALELEDSALYLCASSPAGAETQYFGPGTRLLVL.

The chain has TRBV27 and TRBJ2-6; tentative D call: TRBD1 (6 bases). Germline values: CDR1 MNHEY, CDR2 SMNVEV (reference sequence). Deletions cut 2 bases from V and 0 bases from J, with 17 bases between. The CDR3 spans 19 residues. The CDR3 here is CASSLSLWDTSSGANVLTF. CDR3 DNA sequence: TGTGCCAGCAGTTTAAGTCTCTGGGACACGAGCTCTGGGGCCAACGTCCTGACTTTC.

This sequence joins TRBV2 and TRBJ1-3, with D unresolved. Looked up from germline, CDR1 is SNHLY and CDR2 is FYNNEI. Trimming pared 6 bases from V and 6 bases from J, leaving 9 bases between. The length of the CDR3 is 12 residues. CDR3 nucleotides: TGTGCCAGCAGCCACAACCCAAACACCATATATTTT. Protein: CASSHNPNTIYF.

This chain links TRBV5-1 with TRBJ2-1, with 8 bases that match TRBD2. The trim removed 4 bases at V and 7 bases at J, leaving 16 bases unmatched. The CDR3 totals 17 residues. Germline V gives CDR1 SGHRS, CDR2 YFSETQ. CDR3 amino acids: CASSTLDYGGAGNEQFF. CDR3 DNA sequence: TGCGCCAGCAGCACCCTAGATTACGGGGGGGCTGGGAATGAGCAGTTCTTC.

Only a few counts were recorded for this clone. The V and J genes are TRBV30 and TRBJ2-7, with D possibly TRBD2 on 5 matching bases. V shed 0 bases and J shed 0 bases, with 9 bases lying between them. The length of the CDR3 is 14 residues. Germline V gives CDR1 GTSNPN, CDR2 SVGIG (reference sequence). CDR3 loop: CAWSVRGGSYEQYF. The DNA of the CDR3 is TGTGCCTGGAGTGTACGGGGTGGCTCCTACGAGCAGTACTTC.

V gene TRBV5-1 combines with J gene TRBJ2-3; maybe TRBD2 (5 bases). The CDR3 consists of 16 residues. Per germline, CDR1 SGHRS and CDR2 YFSETQ. The ends were cut back, 1 base at V and 0 bases at J, with 12 bases in the middle. Here the CDR3 reads CASSLKASPSTDTQYF. Here the CDR3 DNA reads TGCGCCAGCAGCTTGAAAGCTAGCCCTAGCACAGATACGCAGTATTTT.

The chain uses TRBV7-2 and TRBJ2-3; 8 nucleotides match TRBD2. Germline CDR1 is SGHTA and CDR2 is FQGNSA. J gave up 4 bases and V 5 bases, and 11 bases lay outside the gene matches. The CDR3 length is 16 residues. Here the CDR3 reads CASSSFTGTSADTQYF. The CDR3 DNA reads TGTGCCAGCAGCAGCTTCACCGGGACTAGTGCAGATACGCAGTATTTT.